The T cell receptor beta chain described here comes from a study of blood T cell repertoires in COVID-19 (dated by TCRdb to the early 2020s). Looking at the study overall: The collaborator samples originated in the United States, Italy and Spain and spanned the acute and convalescent phases of COVID-19. The material from the prospective study consisted of cDNA or gDNA derived from T cells, B-cell-depleted T cells, or PBMCs. Subjects who had been exposed to COVID-19, were actively infected with it, or had recovered from it provided the deeply sampled blood TCRbeta repertoires that made up the dataset. The repertoires were released in a freely available public database intended as a resource for research on the immune response to SARS-CoV-2. Samples came from the ongoing ImmuneRACE study (first 160 participants) plus 1,254 subjects from 6 global collaborators. The sample metadata nearly always contained a de-identified subject ID, COVID-19 status, age in years and sex. Where HLA class I and class II types were available, the types were taken from metadata supplied by the sample provider, not from assay-based typing.

Whole blood was collected in K2EDTA tubes by collaborating institutions according to the institutions' own protocols. For TCRbeta analysis, collaborators shipped samples in one of three forms: frozen whole blood, isolated PBMCs, or DNA extracted from either of those sample types. General conclusions and limits of the study: How much clinical and demographic metadata was included differed by source and by participant, and the metadata was provided uncurated.

Regarding this clone: Its antigen specificity is not known. The sample holds no much larger clone one base away, and base qualities are not on file.

TCRbeta CDR3 regions were amplified from genomic DNA using the immunoSEQ Assay, a bias-controlled multiplex PCR. Per the source publication's procedure: The number of nucleated cells in each sample was estimated by amplification of reference gene primers within the assay. Sequence reads were collapsed and filtered to measure the absolute abundance of every unique TCRbeta CDR3 rearrangement. For each sample, productive Simpson clonality was calculated as the square root of Simpson's diversity index across productive rearrangements. What TCRdb holds here is the immuneACCESS table cut down to in-frame rearrangements. Part of the clones is not present; checked against another copy, under half of the missing clones reflect an unresolved V gene, and the others are unexplained. Clonal size and the V and J genes are those of that table, whereas D and trimming came from the DNA. The sample table shows around 270,000 clones, and 80% to 90% are seen once. Nearly 2% of the sample rests with the top ten.

From the cysteine through the phenylalanine, the CDR3 covers 13 amino acids. Of all the DNA, just the CDR3 is kept, 39 bases in frame from base 1. The CDR1 and CDR2 encoded by the germline V gene are SGHTA and FQGNSA. V trim: 8 bases; J trim: 7 bases; unmatched bases: 9. The material sequenced was peripheral blood. The rearranged chain carries TRBV7-2 and TRBJ2-7; 9 nucleotides in the junction match TRBD1. The TCR sequence derives from a man aged 30 to 39 with active or convalescent COVID-19. The DNA sequence follows: TGTGCCAGCTCCGGGGACAGGGTTGGGGAGCAGTACTTC. It translates as CASSGDRVGEQYF. The variable domain in full, with residues beyond the CDR3 obtained from the reference TRBV7-2 and TRBJ2-7 genes, is GAGVSQSPSNKVTEKGKDVELRCDPISGHTALYWYRQSLGQGLEFLIYFQGNSAPDKSGLPSDRFSAERTGGSVSTLTIQRTQQEDSAVYLCASSGDRVGEQYFGPGTRLTVT.